Below are 16 T cell receptor beta chains sequenced from a single sample in a study of CD8 T cells in ankylosing spondylitis. TCRdb recomputed calls from the 5' RACE reads with MiXCR, one row per CDR3 protein. The data hold under 300,000 distinct CDR3 sequences, with less than 10% observed a single time. Input material: blood, either unsorted or a sorted T cell fraction (not recorded which). The receptors here all came from a male donor with ankylosing spondylitis or in good health (not recorded which).

This clonotype was recorded at least ten times. The chain carries TRBV12-3 or TRBV12-4 and TRBJ1-2; D is ambiguous. V was cut by 1 base and J by 7 bases, with 10 bases left in between. The CDR3 is made up of 13 amino acids. The CDR3 bases are TGTGCCAGCAGTTTAGAGAGGGAGACTGGCTACACCTTC. Protein: CASSLERETGYTF.

This clonotype was recorded many times. The chain links TRBV11-3 to TRBJ2-1, with TRBD2 as a possible D gene (6 bases). The CDR3 runs 14 residues. CDR1 and CDR2 from the germline V gene are SGHNT and YENEEA. V gave up 4 bases and J gave up 5 bases, with 12 bases separating them. The DNA for the CDR3 is TGTGCCAGCAGCTCGGGAGAATCGGACAATGAGCAGTTCTTC. As protein: CASSSGESDNEQFF. The full variable domain, with the rest looked up from reference TRBV11-3 and TRBJ2-1, is EAGVVQSPRYKIIEKKQPVAFWCNPISGHNTLYWYLQNLGQGPELLIRYENEEAVDDSQLPKDRFSAERLKGVDSTLKIQPAELGDSAVYLCASSSGESDNEQFFGPGTRLTVL.

This clonotype has at least ten counts. The chain combines TRBV7-8 with TRBJ1-5; D is perhaps TRBD1 (5 bases). Per the germline V gene, CDR1 is SGHVS and CDR2 is FQNEAQ. The CDR3 consists of 15 residues. Trimming removed 1 base from V and 6 bases from J, with 13 bases in between. The CDR3 spells CASSLGGRKGQPQHF. The CDR3 nucleotides are TGTGCCAGCAGCTTAGGGGGCAGGAAAGGTCAGCCCCAGCATTTT. Combining the CDR3 with reference TRBV7-8 and TRBJ1-5 gives the whole variable domain GAGVSQSPRYKVAKRGQDVALRCDPISGHVSLFWYQQALGQGPEFLTYFQNEAQLDKSGLPSDRFFAERPEGSVSTLKIQRTQQEDSAVYLCASSLGGRKGQPQHFGDGTRLSIL.

This clonotype was observed at least ten times. The chain employs TRBV4-1 and TRBJ1-4, with a possible D match to TRBD1 (5 bases). The CDR3 has 15 residues. Trimming stripped 3 bases from V and 8 bases from J, with 16 bases between. Per germline, CDR1 MGHRA and CDR2 YSYEKL. CDR3 sequence (DNA): TGCGCCAGCAGCCACTTACCGGGACCCCAGGAAAAACTGTTTTTT. Translation: CASSHLPGPQEKLFF.

This clonotype has at least ten counts. V and J are TRBV10-3 and TRBJ1-2; the D is unclear. CDR1 is ENHRY, CDR2 SYGVKD, per germline. The CDR3 is 15 residues long. The ends were cut back, 3 bases at V and 5 bases at J, with 16 bases in the middle. The CDR3 region has the DNA TGTGCCATCAGTGAATCGGACGCCAAAGGGTATGGCTACACCTTC. It codes for CAISESDAKGYGYTF.

This clonotype has ten or more counts. This chain links TRBV5-1 with TRBJ2-1; tentative D call: TRBD2 (6 bases). This CDR3 contains 17 residues. The V gene lost 4 bases and the J gene lost 6 bases, with 23 bases spanning the gap. Germline V lookup: CDR1 SGHRS, CDR2 YFSETQ. The CDR3, as DNA: TGCGCCAGCAGCGCCACAATTTTGCGGGAAGTGGTCAATGAGCAGTTCTTC. The encoded protein is CASSATILREVVNEQFF.

This clonotype was seen repeatedly, ten times or more. The V gene is TRBV27, the J gene TRBJ1-5; D perhaps matches TRBD1 (6 bases). CDR1 and CDR2 from the germline V gene are MNHEY and SMNVEV (reference sequence). This CDR3 is built from 14 residues. Trimming cost V 5 bases and J 0 bases, with 8 bases left between them. This CDR3 reads CASSPGVSNQPQHF. The CDR3 DNA reads TGTGCCAGCAGTCCAGGGGTTAGCAATCAGCCCCAGCATTTT.

The table lists this clonotype with many counts. The CDR3 loop is CASSPQAGFQETQYF. The CDR3 DNA reads TGTGCCAGCAGTCCTCAAGCGGGGTTCCAAGAGACCCAGTACTTC. The chain carries TRBV28 and TRBJ2-5; 7 bases are a match to TRBD2. V was clipped by 5 bases and J by 1 base; unmatched bases: 7. The germline V gene encodes CDR1 MDHEN and CDR2 SYDVKM. The CDR3 has 15 residues.

This clonotype was observed many times. The rearrangement links TRBV12-3 or TRBV12-4 to TRBJ1-5; D unclear. The CDR3 length is 17 residues. Trimming pared 1 base from V and 7 bases from J, leaving 20 bases between. CDR3 loop: CASSLDTTYPSWQPQHF. CDR3 sequence (DNA): TGTGCCAGCAGTTTAGACACGACCTACCCCAGTTGGCAGCCCCAGCATTTT.

This clonotype was seen repeatedly, ten times or more. The chain carries TRBV7-3 and TRBJ2-2; D is unresolved. The CDR3 is made up of 12 amino acids. Germline V gene sequence: CDR1 SGHTA, CDR2 FQGTGA. V lost 2 bases, J lost 6 bases, and 4 bases lay in between. CDR3 amino acids: CASSLGSGELFF. The CDR3 DNA reads as TGTGCCAGCAGCTTAGGATCCGGGGAGCTGTTTTTT.

This clonotype was seen many times. The genes are TRBV5-1 and TRBJ2-5; no definite D call. CDR3 length equals 15 residues. The V gene's germline CDR1 is SGHRS and CDR2 YFSETQ. The germline V and J ends were trimmed by 0 bases and 0 bases, with 9 bases remaining between them. The chain's CDR3 is CASSLGGDYQETQYF. The CDR3 nucleotides are TGCGCCAGCAGCTTGGGTGGCGATTACCAAGAGACCCAGTACTTC. The entire variable domain, with the rest obtained from reference TRBV5-1 and TRBJ2-5, is as follows: KAGVTQTPRYLIKTRGQQVTLSCSPISGHRSVSWYQQTPGQGLQFLFEYFSETQRNKGNFPGRFSGRQFSNSRSEMNVSTLELGDSALYLCASSLGGDYQETQYFGPGTRLLVL.

In this sample, this clonotype turned up many times. The chain links TRBV30 to TRBJ2-1; D perhaps matches TRBD2 (6 bases). Germline assignment: CDR1 GTSNPN and CDR2 SVGIG (reference sequence). CDR3 length equals 15 residues. V lost 1 base and J lost 4, with 14 bases in between. CDR3 DNA sequence: TGTGCCTGGAGTGCCCTGCGGGAAACTTACAATGAGCAGTTCTTC. Encoded protein: CAWSALRETYNEQFF.

This clonotype was picked up many times. The chain combines TRBV27 with TRBJ1-1, with 11 bases identical to TRBD1. This CDR3 contains 14 residues. Trimming took 5 bases from V and 3 from J; bases not matched to a gene: 2. CDR1 MNHEY and CDR2 SMNVEV come from the germline V gene (reference sequence). The CDR3 is CASSRDRGDTEAFF. In DNA form, the CDR3 reads TGTGCCAGCAGTCGGGACAGGGGGGACACTGAAGCTTTCTTT.

The table lists this clonotype with many counts. The CDR3 DNA is TGTGCCAGCAGCCGAGTGGAGGGGGAGCAGTACTTC. Encoded protein: CASSRVEGEQYF. The chain is built from TRBV5-5 and TRBJ2-7; a possible D gene is TRBD2 (6 bases). Germline-derived CDR1 and CDR2 are SGHKS and YYEKEE (reference sequence). This CDR3 region has 12 residues. The germline V and J ends were trimmed by 4 bases and 7 bases, with 12 bases remaining between them.

This clonotype appeared many times. The V gene is TRBV12-3 or TRBV12-4, the J gene TRBJ1-3; D is unresolved. V was cut by 6 bases and J by 2 bases, with 17 bases left in between. The CDR3 runs 16 residues. CDR3 bases: TGTGCCAGCAGCGTTGGACGCAAGCGGGCTGGAAACACCATATATTTT. This sequence encodes CASSVGRKRAGNTIYF.

The genes are TRBV18 and TRBJ1-2; 9 bases map to TRBD1. Germline-derived CDR1 and CDR2 are KGHSH and LQKENI. There are 16 residues in the CDR3. Germline trimming cut 5 bases from V and 4 bases from J; bases unmatched to any gene: 11. The CDR3, as DNA: TGTGCCAGCTCATCCGGGACAGGGCCAAAGGCCTATGGCTACACCTTC. As protein: CASSSGTGPKAYGYTF. The whole variable domain, remainder taken from reference TRBV18 and TRBJ1-2, is NAGVMQNPRHLVRRRGQEARLRCSPMKGHSHVYWYRQLPEEGLKFMVYLQKENIIDESGMPKERFSAEFPKEGPSILRIQQVVRGDSAAYFCASSSGTGPKAYGYTFGSGTRLTVV.